The clone carrying this T cell receptor (beta chain) was found once. Data came from immunoSEQ multiplex PCR; TCRdb stores just in-frame clones and leaves some out. Of approximately 100,000 clones detected, 90% to 95% appear once; the ten largest clones hold more than 0.8%. This sample is part of a study of T cell changes during pregnancy in multiple sclerosis. Trimming pared 8 bases from V and 0 bases from J, leaving 23 bases between. The CDR3 runs 18 residues. The germline CDR1 and CDR2 sequences are SGHAT and FQNNGV. The rearrangement links TRBV11-2 to TRBJ2-1; D may be TRBD2 (6 bases). This specimen was peripheral blood, taken before pregnancy. This TCR was recovered from a female donor with multiple sclerosis, enrolled in a pregnancy study. The CDR3 reads CASYRDSNIQSSYNEQFF. CDR3 nucleotide sequence: TGTGCCAGCTACCGGGACTCAAATATCCAGAGCTCCTACAATGAGCAGTTCTTC.